Listed here are 26 T cell receptor beta chains from one sample, sequenced in a study of tumor and adjacent non-tumor tissue in lung cancer (dated by TCRdb to about 2018). The protocol used for the library was multiplex PCR. Sequencing relied on an Illumina HiSeq 2500. Following protocols modified from ARM-PCR, the researchers constructed TCRbeta libraries through three rounds of nested PCR with primers (Table S4). TCRdb ran its own pipeline on the public reads, namely fastp trimming at Q25 and MiXCR clone calling, and kept in-frame beta chains. CDR3 protein sequences are deduplicated, and each keeps its most common genes and DNA. A total of roughly 67,000 distinct CDR3 sequences appear in this sample, 75% to 85% of them only once. The ten largest clonotypes hold more than 35% of the sample. Bulk unsorted tissue served as the source for RNA extraction, and RNA quality was assessed using a NanoDrop ND-1000 and an Agilent 2100. Distant non-tumor tissue taken more than 3 cm from the tumor edge was used as the normal lung sample.

Sample: distant non-tumor lung tissue. The receptors come from a man aged 55 to 70 with non-small cell lung cancer.

On this clonotype itself: A much bigger clone sits one base away, suggesting this may be a read error. V is TRBV20-1 and J is TRBJ2-4; D is undetermined. Between the trimmed V and J ends, which lost 7 bases and 5 bases, there was a span of 9 bases. The length of the CDR3 is 11 residues. Germline CDR1 and CDR2: DFQATT and SNEGSKA (reference sequence). The CDR3 sequence: CSGATQNIQYF. The CDR3 DNA follows: TGCAGTGGCGCCACTCAAAACATTCAGTACTTC.

A note on this clonotype: A read error may produce the germline difference seen at one junction end. The chain joins TRBV5-1 to TRBJ2-3, with 7 bases identical to TRBD1. The CDR3 has 15 residues. Germline assignment: CDR1 SGHRS and CDR2 YFSETQ. CDR3 DNA sequence: TGCGCCAGCAGACTACAGGGGAAGAGCACAGATACACAGTACTTT. Protein sequence: CASRLQGKSTDTQYF.

The J gene is TRBJ1-5, the V gene TRBV6-2 or TRBV6-3; D not certain. In germline, CDR1 is MNHEY, CDR2 SVGEGT. CDR3 size: 13 residues. The V end was cut by 9 bases, the J end by 9 bases, with 18 bases between. The CDR3 DNA follows: TGTGCCAGTAGTACTGGGCCCTATTGGCCCCAGCATTTT. Residues: CASSTGPYWPQHF.

Notes on this clonotype: One junction end does not reproduce the germline sequence, and a read error may be involved. This rearrangement joins TRBV29-1 to TRBJ1-4; D is uncertain. The germline V gene encodes CDR1 SQVTM and CDR2 ANQGSEA. CDR3 length: 11 residues. The CDR3 nucleotides read TGCAACGCTCCGGGGAATGGAAAACTGTTATTT. Encoded protein: CNAPGNGKLLF.

The chain employs TRBV20-1 and TRBJ1-3; D perhaps matches TRBD1 (5 bases). V was trimmed by 0 bases and J by 14 bases, leaving 26 bases between them. This CDR3 contains 16 residues. Germline loops: CDR1 DFQATT, CDR2 SNEGSKA (reference sequence). The CDR3 DNA is TGCAGTGCTAGAGACCCAGGACGGGGCTCTGGAAACACAGTATATTTT. This codes for CSARDPGRGSGNTVYF.

Comment on this clonotype: This may arise from a read error, as a much more abundant clone is one base away. The V gene is TRBV30, the J gene TRBJ1-1; D is unresolved. V lost 1 base to trimming and J lost 2 bases, with 8 bases between them. The germline CDR1 and CDR2 sequences are GTSNPN and SVGIG (reference sequence). The CDR3 consists of 13 residues. The CDR3 nucleotides read TGTGCCTGGAGTGACAATAGCAACACTGAAGCTTTCTTT. Translated, it gives CAWSDNSNTEAFF.

This clonotype came up many times. The V gene is TRBV6-5, the J gene TRBJ1-6; 8 bases map to TRBD1. The CDR3 sequence is 15 residues long. With 4 bases clipped from V and 9 bases from J, the junction kept 8 bases outside the gene matches. CDR1 and CDR2 from the germline V gene are MNHEY and SVGAGI. The CDR3 sequence is CASSFTGTGSSPLHF. CDR3 nucleotides: TGTGCCAGCAGTTTTACCGGGACAGGTTCTTCACCCCTCCACTTT.

A remark on this clonotype: This is likely a read error, given that the CDR3 carries no conserved phenylalanine or tryptophan at its end. The chain carries TRBV6-1 and TRBJ2-2; TRBD2 matches at 13 bases. This CDR3 spans 17 amino acids. CDR1 and CDR2 from the germline V gene are MNHNS and SASEGT. After removal of 6 bases from V and 6 bases from J, the junction contained 10 bases not matched to a gene. CDR3 amino acids: CASRRGLAGVSAGELFS. For the CDR3, the DNA is TGTGCCAGCAGGAGAGGACTAGCGGGAGTGTCTGCCGGGGAGCTGTTTTCT.

Turning to this clonotype: Given a much more abundant clone one base away, this may be a read error. V usage is TRBV20-1 and J usage is TRBJ1-4; 9 bases line up with TRBD1. This CDR3 has 14 residues. Germline CDR1 reads DFQATT; CDR2 reads SNEGSKA (reference sequence). The ends lost 2 bases at V and 7 bases at J; junction bases unmatched: 5. The CDR3 region is CSARFRDRVEKLFF. CDR3 nucleotides: TGCAGTGCTAGATTCCGGGACAGGGTTGAAAAACTGTTTTTT.

A word on this clonotype: Compared with germline, one end of the junction differs, possibly owing to a read error. V gene TRBV20-1 combines with J gene TRBJ2-1; D possibly corresponds to TRBD1 (5 bases). The CDR3 is made up of 14 amino acids. Germline V CDR1 and CDR2: DFQATT, SNEGSKA (reference sequence). The CDR3 nucleotides are TGCAGTGCTAATGTCAGGGAAGGTAACAATGAGCACTTCTTC. Its protein is CSANVREGNNEHFF.

The chain employs TRBV6-2 or TRBV6-3 and TRBJ2-5; 7 bases fit TRBD2. CDR1 MNHEY and CDR2 SVGEGT come from the germline V gene. The CDR3 totals 15 residues. This chain's CDR3 is CTISYKGAGEETQYF. The CDR3 DNA follows: TGTACCATCAGCTATAAAGGGGCGGGAGAAGAGACCCAGTACTTC.

This clonotype has a count of ten or more. The V and J genes are TRBV20-1 and TRBJ1-1; D is perhaps TRBD1 (6 bases). The CDR3 runs 14 residues. Germline CDR1 reads DFQATT; CDR2 reads SNEGSKA (reference sequence). The V gene lost 2 bases and the J gene lost 5 bases, with 15 bases spanning the gap. The CDR3, as DNA: TGCAGTGCTAGAAATCCGGGGGCAGGAACTGAAGCTTTCTTT. This translates into CSARNPGAGTEAFF.

A single count supports this clonotype. This may be a read error: a much more frequent sequence differs by one nucleotide. The CDR3 region is CASTPVQGGTEAFF. The DNA of the CDR3 is TGTGCCAGCACCCCGGTACAGGGAGGCACTGAAGCTTTCTTT. The chain carries TRBV28 and TRBJ1-1; a weak D match, TRBD1 (6 bases). The CDR3 contains 14 residues. V lost 7 bases, J lost 4 bases, and 16 bases lay in between. CDR1 is MDHEN and CDR2 is SYDVKM in the germline V gene.

Points on this clonotype: A much larger clonotype is one base distant, so this may be a read error. The V gene is TRBV7-9, the J gene TRBJ1-5, with D unclear. The germline CDR1 and CDR2 sequences are SEHNR and FQNEAQ (reference sequence). V was clipped by 7 bases and J by 5 bases, with 9 bases between them. CDR3 size: 12 residues. CDR3 region: CASNFSDQPQHF. As DNA, the CDR3 is TGTGCCAGCAACTTTTCGGATCAGCCCCAGCATTTT.

In the case of this clonotype: Germline is not matched at one junction end, which may reflect a read error. V is TRBV29-1 and J is TRBJ1-3; D is possibly TRBD1 (5 bases). The germline V gene encodes CDR1 SQVTM and CDR2 ANQGSEA. The CDR3 contains 13 residues. The CDR3: CSVTDMGGSTIYF. In DNA form, the CDR3 reads TGCAGTGTCACGGACATGGGTGGAAGCACCATATATTTT.

Worth noting for this clonotype: The final CDR3 position lacks the conserved phenylalanine or tryptophan, pointing to a likely read error. This chain links TRBV13 with TRBJ2-1; 8 nucleotides match TRBD2. This CDR3 spans 15 amino acids. Germline V gene lookup returns CDR1 PRHDT and CDR2 FYEKMQ (reference sequence). The CDR3 DNA reads as TGTACCAGCAGCTGGGCCAGCGGGAGACACAATGGGCAGTTCTTA. Residues: CTSSWASGRHNGQFL.

This clonotype appeared many times. V usage is TRBV20-1 and J usage is TRBJ2-7; 7 nucleotides match TRBD1. The CDR3 spans 12 residues. V shed 0 bases, J shed 6 bases, and the junction held 2 bases outside the gene matches. The germline V gene encodes CDR1 DFQATT and CDR2 SNEGSKA (reference sequence). CDR3 loop: CSARDAGGEQYF. CDR3 coding DNA: TGCAGTGCTAGAGATGCAGGGGGCGAGCAGTACTTC.

This clonotype was counted a few times. This may stem from a read error, because a much larger clone lies one nucleotide away. The chain links TRBV20-1 to TRBJ1-1; D remains unclear. The CDR3 length is 12 residues. V was trimmed by 6 bases and J by 6 bases, leaving 14 bases between them. From germline, CDR1 is DFQATT and CDR2 SNEGSKA (reference sequence). CDR3 in amino acids: CSAPSSASEAFF. The CDR3 DNA sequence: TGCAGTGCCCCCTCTAGTGCGTCTGAAGCTTTCTTT.

A remark on this clonotype: Sequence at one end of the junction differs from germline and may be a read error. V is TRBV6-1 and J is TRBJ1-1; D is perhaps TRBD1 (6 bases). The CDR3 length is 15 residues. Germline V lookup: CDR1 MNHNS, CDR2 SASEGT. The CDR3 sequence: CASTGDRGRDTEAFF. The CDR3 DNA reads TGTGCCAGCACCGGGGATCGCGGTAGGGACACTGAGGCTTTCTTT.

The J gene is TRBJ2-7, the V gene TRBV29-1; no firm D call. The germline gives CDR1 SQVTM, CDR2 ANQGSEA. This CDR3 spans 12 amino acids. V was cut by 4 bases and J by 5 bases, with 12 bases left in between. CDR3 nucleotide sequence: TGCAGCGTTGTAAGAGAGGTCGACGAGCAGTACTTC. This translates into CSVVREVDEQYF.

With regard to this clonotype: A much larger clone lies a single base off, so this may be a read error. V gene TRBV28 combines with J gene TRBJ2-5; TRBD1 might be the D (5 bases). Germline CDR1 reads MDHEN; CDR2 reads SYDVKM. This CDR3 has 12 amino acids. The CDR3 bases are TGTACCAGCAGTTTCCAGGGTCAGACCCAGTACTTC. Translation: CTSSFQGQTQYF.

A word on this clonotype: A much larger clone differs by one base, so this may be a read error. The rearrangement uses TRBV11-2 and TRBJ2-7, with D perhaps TRBD2 (6 bases). Germline assignment: CDR1 SGHAT and CDR2 FQNNGV. The CDR3 length is 18 residues. V was cut by 6 bases and J by 0 bases, with 24 bases left in between. This chain's CDR3 is CASSSTGTGGTSSYEQYF. DNA for the CDR3: TGTGCCAGCAGTTCCACCGGGACTGGCGGGACGAGCTCCTACGAGCAGTACTTC.

As for this clonotype: The junction and the germline gene differ at one end; a read error may be behind it. The CDR3 is CDSCEVTRAGELFF. For the CDR3, the DNA is TGTGACAGCTGTGAAGTAACTAGAGCCGGGGAGCTGTTTTTT. The J gene is TRBJ2-2, the V gene TRBV6-1, with a possible D match to TRBD2 (5 bases). The CDR3 loop spans 14 amino acids. Looked up from germline, CDR1 is MNHNS and CDR2 is SASEGT.

Notes on this clonotype: The junction shows a germline mismatch at one end, possibly a read error. The chain carries TRBV11-1 and TRBJ2-2, with TRBD2 matching over 7 bases. The CDR3 is 14 amino acids. Germline loops: CDR1 SGHAT, CDR2 FQDESV (reference sequence). The CDR3 DNA is TGTGCCAGCAGCTTAACAAGCGGGATCGGGGAGCTGTTTTTC. It translates to CASSLTSGIGELFF. Together with reference TRBV11-1 and TRBJ2-2, the CDR3 gives the full variable domain: EAEVAQSPRYKITEKSQAVAFWCDPISGHATLYWYRQILGQGPELLVQFQDESVVDDSQLPKDRFSAERLKGVDSTLKIQPAELGDSAMYLCASSLTSGIGELFFGEGSRLTVL.

V and J are TRBV6-5 and TRBJ1-1, with D maybe TRBD1 (6 bases). CDR1 is MNHEY, CDR2 SVGAGI, per germline. This CDR3 comprises 16 residues. DNA of the CDR3: TGTTTCAGCAGAATTAGTAGCGGGACAAAGAACACTGAAGCTTTCTTT. This translates into CFSRISSGTKNTEAFF.

This clonotype has only one observation. The junction departs from the called germline gene at one end, perhaps through a read error. The chain uses TRBV29-1 and TRBJ2-7, with D uncertain. In germline, CDR1 is SQVTM, CDR2 ANQGSEA. The CDR3 has 14 amino acids. The CDR3 region is CSVEAIEEGYDQYF. CDR3 nucleotide sequence: TGCAGCGTTGAAGCCATAGAGGAAGGCTACGACCAGTACTTC.